This T cell receptor beta chain was observed in a study of CD8 T cells in ankylosing spondylitis. Points from the study as a whole: What seemed typical of ankylosing spondylitis blood was a TCR beta motif built from several highly homologous variants. Reportedly, disease-linked clones are significantly enriched in ankylosing spondylitis patients' matched synovial fluid. A number of the motif variants had already been described in reactive arthritis synovial fluid and blood. Within peripheral blood, clones linked to disease were CD8+ and relatively rare.

J was trimmed by 2 bases and V by 4 bases; bases with no gene match: 14. Germline V CDR1 and CDR2: SGHRS, YFSETQ. This CDR3 contains 18 residues. This clonotype was counted between two and nine times. The antigen is not known. Quantitative barcoded 5'-RACE was used to prepare TCR beta libraries. MiXCR was run by TCRdb on the 5' RACE reads, yielding one entry per CDR3 protein. The sample contains around 130,000 distinct CDR3 sequences, more than 15% of which appear only once. This chain joins TRBV5-1 and TRBJ2-2, with 7 bases lining up with TRBD2. The TCR sequence derives from a male donor with ankylosing spondylitis. The sample comprised blood, either unsorted or a sorted T cell fraction (not recorded which). The CDR3 coding sequence is TGCGCCAGCAGCCCTGGATTGAGATGGGACTATAACACCGGGGAGCTGTTTTTT. It translates to CASSPGLRWDYNTGELFF.